A selection of T cell receptor beta chains follows, all from one sample in a study of neoadjuvant anti-PD-1 for oral cavity cancer. Only in-frame clones appear in the TCRdb table, and some are missing; sequencing was by immunoSEQ multiplex PCR. The sample records roughly 36,000 clones, more than 35% being singletons. The source was tumor tissue, collected after nivolumab (anti-PD-1) treatment. These receptors were obtained from a person aged 40 to 85 with oral cavity squamous cell carcinoma. Both conserved end residues are part of each CDR3. A D gene is named only where the DNA matches it firmly. A row's size may be missing; if present it is once, few, many or a size class.

many	TRBD1	TRBV2	TRBJ1-5	TGTGCCAGCAGTAAGGACAGGACTAGCAATCAGCCCCAGCATTTT	CASSKDRTSNQPQHF
-	-	TRBV4-1	TRBJ2-7	TGCGCCAGCAGCCAAGTTCGGGGCGGCGGGTTGGGGCTACCTTTCCACGAGCAGTACTTC	CASSQVRGGGLGLPFHEQYF
-	-	TRBV5-1	TRBJ2-6	TGCGCCAGCAGCTTGGGCGTCAGCTCTGGGGCCAACGTCCTGACTTTC	CASSLGVSSGANVLTF
-	TRBD2	TRBV30	TRBJ2-3	TGTGCCTGGAGGGGACTAGCGGGCACAGATACGCAGTATTTT	CAWRGLAGTDTQYF
-	TRBD1	TRBV16	TRBJ2-7	TGTGCCAGCAGCCAATTAGGGGAGGGACAGGGCACTCCCTACGAGCAGTACTTC	CASSQLGEGQGTPYEQYF
many	TRBD1	TRBV10-3	TRBJ2-5	TGTGCCATCAGTGGGACAGGGGGCCAAGAGACCCAGTACTTC	CAISGTGGQETQYF
-	-	TRBV9	TRBJ2-7	TGTGCCAGCAGCGTATCCCTCGGCGAGCAGTACTTC	CASSVSLGEQYF
few	-	TRBV28	TRBJ1-2	TGTGCCAGCAGTCCACCAGGGAGTTATGGCTACACCTTC	CASSPPGSYGYTF
-	TRBD1	TRBV6-6	TRBJ2-7	TGTGCCAGCAGTTCTCCGACAGGGGCTGCCTACGAGCAGTACTTC	CASSSPTGAAYEQYF
-	TRBD1	TRBV6-5	TRBJ1-2	TGTGCCAGCAGAAGGACAGGGGGCCCGGATGGCTACACCTTC	CASRRTGGPDGYTF
-	TRBD1	TRBV7-9	TRBJ1-2	TGTGCCAGCAGCGGCACCGGGACAGGGGCACGTAGTGGATCCTACTACACCTTC	CASSGTGTGARSGSYYTF
few	-	TRBV2	TRBJ2-7	TGTGCCAGCACCACTGACAGGACCAGCTCCTACGAGCAGTACTTC	CASTTDRTSSYEQYF
few	-	TRBV21-1	TRBJ1-2	TGTGCCAGCAGCAAAGATGGTGGCTACACCTTC	CASSKDGGYTF
-	-	TRBV5-4	TRBJ2-7	TGTGCCAGCAGCTCCAAATTTAGCTTCAGGGAGGAAGAGCAGTACTTC	CASSSKFSFREEEQYF
-	TRBD1	TRBV6-6	TRBJ1-2	TGTGCCAGCAGTAAGGGACAGGGCCTAGGCTACACCTTC	CASSKGQGLGYTF
-	TRBD1	TRBV9	TRBJ2-7	TGTGCCAGCAGCGTAGGGGGGGACAGGGCCTACGAGCAGTACTTC	CASSVGGDRAYEQYF
-	TRBD1	TRBV19	TRBJ2-3	TGTGCCAGTAGTACCCAGGGGGTCTTCACAGATACGCAGTATTTT	CASSTQGVFTDTQYF
few	-	TRBV2	TRBJ1-2	TGTGCCAGTACGCAGATGGAAGCTGGCTATGGCTACACCTTC	CASTQMEAGYGYTF
many	TRBD1	TRBV5-4	TRBJ2-7	TGTGCCAGCAACACCGGGACAGGAGACTACGAGCAGTACTTC	CASNTGTGDYEQYF
-	-	TRBV9	TRBJ2-5	TGTGCCAGCAGCGTAGCTGGAGGGGGGGAGACCCAGTACTTC	CASSVAGGGETQYF
-	-	TRBV29-1	TRBJ2-1	TGCAGCGTTGATCGGAGAAGCTCCTACAATGAGCAGTTCTTC	CSVDRRSSYNEQFF
-	-	TRBV7-9	TRBJ2-3	TGTGCCAGCAGTTTGGGGGCGAGGGATACGCAGTATTTT	CASSLGARDTQYF
-	-	TRBV2	TRBJ2-5	TGTGCCAGCAGTGAGTTAGGGGGTGAGACCCAGTACTTC	CASSELGGETQYF
few	TRBD1	TRBV7-9	TRBJ1-4	TGTGCCAGCAGCTCCTACAGGGGGACTAATGAAAAACTGTTTTTT	CASSSYRGTNEKLFF
many	TRBD1	TRBV10-3	TRBJ1-1	TGTGCCATCAGTGAGTCAGTCACCGGGACAGGGAACACTGAAGCTTTCTTT	CAISESVTGTGNTEAFF
-	TRBD1	TRBV6-6	TRBJ2-3	TGTGCCAGCAATCAACAGGGGGCGAGCACAGATACGCAGTATTTT	CASNQQGASTDTQYF
few	-	TRBV27	TRBJ2-2	TGTGCCAGCAGTTTTACGGACACCGGGGAGCTGTTTTTT	CASSFTDTGELFF
-	TRBD2	TRBV7-8	TRBJ2-7	TGTGCCAGCAGCTTAGGTCCAGCGGGGAACTACGAGCAGTACTTC	CASSLGPAGNYEQYF
many	-	TRBV28	TRBJ1-5	TGTGCCAGCAGTTTAGGAGGGAGGCCCCAGCATTTT	CASSLGGRPQHF
-	TRBD2	TRBV5-1	TRBJ2-5	TGCGCCAGCAGCTTGGCCCTAGCGGGAGGGCCCCAAGAGACCCAGTACTTC	CASSLALAGGPQETQYF
-	-	TRBV7-3	TRBJ2-2	TGTGCCAGCAGCGTTAGCGTCTTCAATTCCGGGGAGCTGTTTTTT	CASSVSVFNSGELFF
few	TRBD1	TRBV28	TRBJ1-2	TGTGCCAGCTCATGGGGCAGGGGGCGTGGTGGCTACACCTTC	CASSWGRGRGGYTF
-	-	TRBV5-4	TRBJ1-2	TGTGCCAGCAGCCTCAGGGATAGGACTTATGGCTACACCTTC	CASSLRDRTYGYTF
-	-	TRBV25-1	TRBJ1-1	TGTGCCAGCAGTGGGCAGGGAAGGCTCACTGAAGCTTTCTTT	CASSGQGRLTEAFF
many	TRBD1	TRBV5-1	TRBJ2-3	TGCGCCAGCAGCGGCGGGACAGGACACACAGATACGCAGTATTTT	CASSGGTGHTDTQYF
-	-	TRBV19	TRBJ2-1	TGTGCCAGTAGTTTCTCTAGGAGTGAGCAGTTCTTC	CASSFSRSEQFF
few	-	TRBV30	TRBJ1-4	TGTGCCTGGAGTACGGGGGGTCTAGGGGAAAAACTGTTTTTT	CAWSTGGLGEKLFF
-	TRBD1	TRBV30	TRBJ1-2	TGTGCCTGGAGTGGAACCGGGACAGCTCTTACCCCCCACTATGGCTACACCTTC	CAWSGTGTALTPHYGYTF
-	-	TRBV19	TRBJ1-2	TGTGCCAGTACCTATCTCCAGGGGAACTATGGCTACACCTTC	CASTYLQGNYGYTF
-	-	TRBV12-5	TRBJ2-1	TGTGCTGTCAGCCGGGCCATCAATGAGCAGTTCTTC	CAVSRAINEQFF
many	-	TRBV5-4	TRBJ2-3	TGTGCCAGCAGCGATCGGTCGAGCACAGATACGCAGTATTTT	CASSDRSSTDTQYF
-	-	TRBV27	TRBJ1-2	TGTGCCAGCAGTGTCGACAGGAACTATGGCTACACCTTC	CASSVDRNYGYTF
-	TRBD1	TRBV7-8	TRBJ1-2	TGTGCCAGCAGCTCGACAGGGAGCTATGGCTACACCTTC	CASSSTGSYGYTF
-	-	TRBV5-1	TRBJ2-7	TGCGCCAGCAGCAAGGACCTGTATTACGAGCAGTACTTC	CASSKDLYYEQYF
-	-	TRBV6-6	TRBJ1-5	TGTGCCAGCGGGCCCTCGGATCAGCCCCAGCATTTT	CASGPSDQPQHF
few	-	TRBV5-1	TRBJ2-1	TGCGCCAGCGGATTCCAGGGGTCTGAGCAGTTCTTC	CASGFQGSEQFF
few	-	TRBV18	TRBJ1-4	TGTGCCAGCTCACCACCAGGGAGGAGTGAAAAACTGTTTTTT	CASSPPGRSEKLFF
-	-	TRBV30	TRBJ1-1	TGTGCCTGTCCGGGACGCCGAGAGACTGAAGCTTTCTTT	CACPGRRETEAFF
many	TRBD1	TRBV19	TRBJ2-5	TGTGCCAGTAACGACAGGGGAAACCAAGAGACCCAGTACTTC	CASNDRGNQETQYF
-	-	TRBV6-5	TRBJ1-2	TGTGCCAGCAGTTTTCGGGGGAGGGCGAAATATGGCTACACCTTC	CASSFRGRAKYGYTF
-	-	TRBV13	TRBJ2-3	TGTGCCAGCAGCTCAGGATACCTCACAGATACGCAGTATTTT	CASSSGYLTDTQYF
many	TRBD1	TRBV6-6	TRBJ1-1	TGTGCCAGCAGTCGGACAGGGGTTGACACTGAAGCTTTCTTT	CASSRTGVDTEAFF
-	-	TRBV27	TRBJ2-7	TGTGCCAGCAGTTCCAGGTTTGGGAGGCATTTATACGAGCAGTACTTC	CASSSRFGRHLYEQYF
-	TRBD1	TRBV5-1	TRBJ1-2	TGCGCCAGCAGCTTGGGACTACCTGGACAGGGGGTTCCCACGAGGAACTATGGCTACACCTTC	CASSLGLPGQGVPTRNYGYTF
-	-	TRBV28	TRBJ2-1	TGTGCCAGCACCAAGAACAATGAGCAGTTCTTC	CASTKNNEQFF
-	-	TRBV5-1	TRBJ2-7	TGCGCCAGCAGCTTGGATCGTCGGGGTCCCTACGAGCAGTACTTC	CASSLDRRGPYEQYF
-	-	TRBV5-4	TRBJ2-1	TGTGCCACCGCCCCGGGGAATACCTACAATGAGCAGTTCTTC	CATAPGNTYNEQFF
-	-	TRBV6-6	TRBJ2-3	TGTGCCAGCGGTTTAGCAAGTGATACGCAGTATTTT	CASGLASDTQYF
-	-	TRBV6-5	TRBJ1-6	TGTGCCAGCAGTTCCCCGGGCCGAGGGAATTCACCCCTCCACTTT	CASSSPGRGNSPLHF